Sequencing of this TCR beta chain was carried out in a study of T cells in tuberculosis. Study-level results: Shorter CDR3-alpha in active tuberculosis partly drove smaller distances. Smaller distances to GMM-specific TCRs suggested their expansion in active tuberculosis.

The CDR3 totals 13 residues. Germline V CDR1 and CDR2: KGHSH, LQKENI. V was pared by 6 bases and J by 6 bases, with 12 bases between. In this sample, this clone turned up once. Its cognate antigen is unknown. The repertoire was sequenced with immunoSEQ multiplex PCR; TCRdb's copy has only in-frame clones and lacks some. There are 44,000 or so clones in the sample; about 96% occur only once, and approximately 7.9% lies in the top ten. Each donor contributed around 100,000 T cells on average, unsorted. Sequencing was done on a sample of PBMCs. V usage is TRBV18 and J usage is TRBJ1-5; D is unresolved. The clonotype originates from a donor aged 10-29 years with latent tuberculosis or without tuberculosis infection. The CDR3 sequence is CASSSNGGQPQHF. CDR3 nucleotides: TGTGCCAGCTCGTCGAACGGTGGTCAGCCCCAGCATTTT.